This TCR beta chain was captured in a study of vaccination and CD4 T cells after COVID-19. Sequencing of the DNA from cultured CD4+ T cells was carried out with the Oncomine TCR Beta short-read assay. TCRdb re-analysed the PCR reads in MiXCR, keeping a single row per CDR3 protein. The sample holds approximately 14,000 distinct CDR3 sequences, about 54% seen once. This CDR3 region has 14 residues. Treatment of the sample: approximately 9-day PBMC culture with coronavirus spike peptide pools or control peptides (ViraFEST assay). Notes on this clonotype: As yet, its antigen is unknown. The junction departs from the called germline gene at one end, perhaps through a read error.

This sequence joins TRBV5-3 and TRBJ2-7; the match to TRBD1 covers 8 bases. TRBV5-3 is an ORF, with its function uncertain. Sequences were obtained from CD4+ T cells from blood, cultured in vitro. This clonotype originated in a human donor who had recovered from COVID-19. CDR3: CASSSLDRVDEQYF. The CDR3 DNA reads TGTGCCAGCAGCTCCCTGGACAGGGTCGACGAGCAGTACTTC.